The sequence of this T cell receptor beta chain was determined in a study of blood T cell repertoires in COVID-19. Turning to the study itself: Sites across the United States, Italy and Spain contributed samples from acute and convalescent COVID-19. The cDNA or gDNA used as material had been derived from T cells, B-cell-depleted T cells, or PBMCs.

Methods used by the authors: The authors estimated nucleated cell counts from reference gene primer amplification. Assay: immunoSEQ multiplex PCR; the TCRdb copy retains only in-frame clones and omits some. The DNA gave D and trimming, while V, J and clone size come from that table. The sample lists fewer than 200,000 clones, 80% to 90% seen once, with 7.5% to 8% in the top ten. This CDR3 spans 14 amino acids. Trimming shortened V by 0 bases and J by 4 bases, and 10 bases separated the two germline ends. This chain links TRBV23-1 with TRBJ2-7; tentative D call: TRBD2 (5 bases). TRBV23-1 belongs to the ORF category, with a function that is uncertain. The material sequenced was peripheral blood. This clonotype was sampled from a middle-aged man who had recovered from COVID-19. This CDR3 is CASSQSPGCYEQYF. The CDR3 nucleotides read TGCGCCAGCAGTCAATCCCCGGGATGTTACGAGCAGTACTTC.